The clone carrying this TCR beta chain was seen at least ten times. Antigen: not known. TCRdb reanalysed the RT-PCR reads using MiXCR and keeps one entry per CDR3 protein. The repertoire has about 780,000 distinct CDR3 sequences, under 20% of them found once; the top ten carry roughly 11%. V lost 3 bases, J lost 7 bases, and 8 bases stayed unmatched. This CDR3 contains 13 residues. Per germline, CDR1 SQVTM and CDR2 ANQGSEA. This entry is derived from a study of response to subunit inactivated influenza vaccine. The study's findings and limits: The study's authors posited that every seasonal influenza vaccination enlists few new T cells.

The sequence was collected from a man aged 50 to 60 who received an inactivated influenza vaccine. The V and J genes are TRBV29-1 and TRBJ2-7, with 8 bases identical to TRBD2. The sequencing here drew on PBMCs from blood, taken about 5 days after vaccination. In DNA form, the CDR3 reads TGCAGCGTTGAGGGGACTAGGGATCGGGAGCAGTACTTC. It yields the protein CSVEGTRDREQYF.